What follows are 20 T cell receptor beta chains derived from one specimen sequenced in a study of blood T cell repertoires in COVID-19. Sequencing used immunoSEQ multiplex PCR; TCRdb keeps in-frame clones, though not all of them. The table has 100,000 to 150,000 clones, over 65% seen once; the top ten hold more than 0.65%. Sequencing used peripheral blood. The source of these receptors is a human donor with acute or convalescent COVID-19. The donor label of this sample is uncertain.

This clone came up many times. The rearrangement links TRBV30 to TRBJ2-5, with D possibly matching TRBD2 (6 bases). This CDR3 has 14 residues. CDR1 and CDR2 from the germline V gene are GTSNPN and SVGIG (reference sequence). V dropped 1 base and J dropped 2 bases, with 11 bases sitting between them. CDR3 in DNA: TGTGCCTGGAGTGGGGCGGGGAGGCAAGAGACCCAGTACTTC. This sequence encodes CAWSGAGRQETQYF.

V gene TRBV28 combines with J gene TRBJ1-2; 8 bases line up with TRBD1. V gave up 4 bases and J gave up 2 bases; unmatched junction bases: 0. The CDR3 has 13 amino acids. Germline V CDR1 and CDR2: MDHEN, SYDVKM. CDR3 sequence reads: CASSWTGNYGYTF. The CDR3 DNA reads TGTGCCAGCAGTTGGACAGGGAACTATGGCTACACCTTC.

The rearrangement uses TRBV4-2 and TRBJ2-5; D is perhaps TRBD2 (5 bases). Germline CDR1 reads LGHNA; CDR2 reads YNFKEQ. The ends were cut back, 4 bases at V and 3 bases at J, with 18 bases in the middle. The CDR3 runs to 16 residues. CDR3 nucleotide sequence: TGTGCCAGCAGCCGAGGGCAGCCACCCTGGGAAGAGACCCAGTACTTC. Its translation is CASSRGQPPWEETQYF.

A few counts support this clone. CDR3 protein: CASSYLTGMNTEAFF. Here the CDR3 DNA reads TGTGCCAGCAGTTACCTAACAGGGATGAACACTGAAGCTTTCTTT. The chain links TRBV6-5 to TRBJ1-1, with D perhaps matching TRBD1 (6 bases). Trimming cost V 2 bases and J 0 bases, with 10 bases left between them. Germline CDR1 MNHEY, CDR2 SVGAGI. The CDR3 extends over 15 amino acids.

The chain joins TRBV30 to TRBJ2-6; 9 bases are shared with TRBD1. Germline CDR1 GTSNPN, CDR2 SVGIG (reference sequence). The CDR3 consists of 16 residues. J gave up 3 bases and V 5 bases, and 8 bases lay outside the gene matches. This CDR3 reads CAWGGDRVYGANVLTF. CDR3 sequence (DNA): TGTGCCTGGGGCGGGGACAGGGTCTATGGGGCCAACGTCCTGACTTTC.

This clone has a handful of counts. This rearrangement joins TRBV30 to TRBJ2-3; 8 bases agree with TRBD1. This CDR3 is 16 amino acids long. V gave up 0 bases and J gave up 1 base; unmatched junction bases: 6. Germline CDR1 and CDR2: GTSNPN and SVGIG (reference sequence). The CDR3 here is CAWSVGQVIGTDTQYF. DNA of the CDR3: TGTGCCTGGAGTGTGGGACAGGTAATTGGCACAGATACGCAGTATTTT.

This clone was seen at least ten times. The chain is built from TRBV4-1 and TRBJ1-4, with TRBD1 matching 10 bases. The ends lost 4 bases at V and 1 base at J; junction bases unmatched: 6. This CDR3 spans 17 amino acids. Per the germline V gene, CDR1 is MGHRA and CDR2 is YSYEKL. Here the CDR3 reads CASSRPDRGLTNEKLFF. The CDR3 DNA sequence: TGCGCCAGCAGCCGTCCCGACAGGGGGCTAACTAATGAAAAACTGTTTTTT.

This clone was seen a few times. The CDR3 here is CASGLRLAGVGDTQYF. In nucleotides, the CDR3 is TGTGCTAGTGGTTTGCGGCTAGCGGGGGTGGGAGATACGCAGTATTTT. The genes are TRBV12-5 and TRBJ2-3; TRBD2 agrees at 10 bases. This CDR3 region has 16 residues. With V trimmed by 2 bases and J by 5 bases, 7 bases remained unmatched. The germline CDR1 and CDR2 sequences are LGHNT and FRNRAP. The full variable domain, rest sourced from reference TRBV12-5 and TRBJ2-3, is DARVTQTPRHKVTEMGQEVTMRCQPILGHNTVFWYRQTMMQGLELLAYFRNRAPLDDSGMPKDRFSAEMPDATLATLKIQPSEPRDSAVYFCASGLRLAGVGDTQYFGPGTRLTVL.

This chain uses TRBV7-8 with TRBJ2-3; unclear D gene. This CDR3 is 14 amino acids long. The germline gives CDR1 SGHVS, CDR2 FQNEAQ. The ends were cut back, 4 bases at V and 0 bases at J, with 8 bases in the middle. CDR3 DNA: TGTGCCAGCAGCTCCTACCCCAGCACAGATACGCAGTATTTT. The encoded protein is CASSSYPSTDTQYF.

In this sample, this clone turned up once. The CDR3 nucleotides are TGTGCCAGCAGCCAGGGGACTAACGCCCTGACGGAGCAGTTCTTC. Its protein product is CASSQGTNALTEQFF. V and J are TRBV5-4 and TRBJ2-1, with D perhaps matching TRBD2 (7 bases). The CDR3 covers 15 residues. Trimming stripped 4 bases from V and 10 bases from J, with 21 bases between. Per the germline V gene, CDR1 is SGHNT and CDR2 is YYREEE (reference sequence).

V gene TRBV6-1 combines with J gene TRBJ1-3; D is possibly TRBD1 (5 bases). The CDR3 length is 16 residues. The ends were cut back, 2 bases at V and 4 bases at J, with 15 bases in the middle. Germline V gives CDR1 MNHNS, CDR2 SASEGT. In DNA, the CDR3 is TGTGCCAGCAGTGAATATCGGGGGTCCTCAGGAAACACCATATATTTT. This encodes CASSEYRGSSGNTIYF.

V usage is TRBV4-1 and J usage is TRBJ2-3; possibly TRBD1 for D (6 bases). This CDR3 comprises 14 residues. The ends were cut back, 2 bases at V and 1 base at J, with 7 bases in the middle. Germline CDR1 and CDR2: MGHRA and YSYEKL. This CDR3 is CASSQKGGTDTQYF. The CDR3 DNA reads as TGCGCCAGCAGCCAAAAGGGGGGCACAGATACGCAGTATTTT.

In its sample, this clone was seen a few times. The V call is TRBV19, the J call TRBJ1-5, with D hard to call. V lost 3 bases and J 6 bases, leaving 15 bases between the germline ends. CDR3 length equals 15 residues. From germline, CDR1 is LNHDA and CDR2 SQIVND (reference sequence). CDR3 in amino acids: CASSIRLSSGQPQHF. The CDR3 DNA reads TGTGCCAGTAGTATCCGCCTATCTAGCGGTCAGCCCCAGCATTTT.

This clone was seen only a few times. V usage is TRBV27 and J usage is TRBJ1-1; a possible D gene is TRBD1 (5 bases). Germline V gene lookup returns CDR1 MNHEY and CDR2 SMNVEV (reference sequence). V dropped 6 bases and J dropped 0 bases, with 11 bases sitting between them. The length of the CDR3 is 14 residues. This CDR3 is CASRPTGLNTEAFF. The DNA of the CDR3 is TGTGCCAGCAGACCAACAGGACTGAACACTGAAGCTTTCTTT.

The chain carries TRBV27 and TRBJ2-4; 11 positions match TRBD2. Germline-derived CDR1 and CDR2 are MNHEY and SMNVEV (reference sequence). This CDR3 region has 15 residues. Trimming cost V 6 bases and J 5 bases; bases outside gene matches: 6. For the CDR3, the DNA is TGTGCCAGCAGGGGCCTTAGCGGGGGGGAAAACATTCAGTACTTC. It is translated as CASRGLSGGENIQYF.

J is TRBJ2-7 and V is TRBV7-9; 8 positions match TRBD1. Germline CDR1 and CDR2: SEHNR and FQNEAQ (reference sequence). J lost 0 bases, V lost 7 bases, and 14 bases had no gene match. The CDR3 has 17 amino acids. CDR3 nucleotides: TGTGCCAGCACCAACTTAGGGGGGACAGGCGCCTCCTACGAGCAGTACTTC. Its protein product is CASTNLGGTGASYEQYF.

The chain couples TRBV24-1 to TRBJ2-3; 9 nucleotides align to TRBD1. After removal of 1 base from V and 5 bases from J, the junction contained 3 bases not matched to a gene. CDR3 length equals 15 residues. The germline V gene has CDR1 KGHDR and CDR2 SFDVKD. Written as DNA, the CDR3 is TGTGCCACCAGTGATTTTTGGACAGGGGAAGATACGCAGTATTTT. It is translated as CATSDFWTGEDTQYF.

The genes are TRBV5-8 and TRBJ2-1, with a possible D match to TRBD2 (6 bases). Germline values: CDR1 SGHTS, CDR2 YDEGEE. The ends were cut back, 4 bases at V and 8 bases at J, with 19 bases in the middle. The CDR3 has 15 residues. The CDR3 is CASSQIITSIDEQFF. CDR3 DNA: TGTGCCAGCAGCCAGATTATTACTAGCATTGATGAGCAGTTCTTC.

In DNA, the CDR3 is TGCGCCAGCAGCATCCGTAGAGTCGGGGTATCCAATTCACCCCTCCACTTT. Residues: CASSIRRVGVSNSPLHF. The V and J genes are TRBV4-1 and TRBJ1-6; no firm D call. Germline CDR1 MGHRA, CDR2 YSYEKL. The CDR3 is 17 amino acids. Trimming pared 5 bases from V and 7 bases from J, leaving 21 bases between.

CDR3 bases: TGCGCCAGCAGCCGGCCCCCGGGGAGTACTTCTTACGAGCAGTACTTC. This codes for CASSRPPGSTSYEQYF. The chain couples TRBV5-1 to TRBJ2-7; D perhaps matches TRBD2 (5 bases). CDR1 and CDR2 (germline): SGHRS, YFSETQ. V lost 4 bases and J 4 bases, leaving 21 bases between the germline ends. The CDR3 sequence is 16 residues long.